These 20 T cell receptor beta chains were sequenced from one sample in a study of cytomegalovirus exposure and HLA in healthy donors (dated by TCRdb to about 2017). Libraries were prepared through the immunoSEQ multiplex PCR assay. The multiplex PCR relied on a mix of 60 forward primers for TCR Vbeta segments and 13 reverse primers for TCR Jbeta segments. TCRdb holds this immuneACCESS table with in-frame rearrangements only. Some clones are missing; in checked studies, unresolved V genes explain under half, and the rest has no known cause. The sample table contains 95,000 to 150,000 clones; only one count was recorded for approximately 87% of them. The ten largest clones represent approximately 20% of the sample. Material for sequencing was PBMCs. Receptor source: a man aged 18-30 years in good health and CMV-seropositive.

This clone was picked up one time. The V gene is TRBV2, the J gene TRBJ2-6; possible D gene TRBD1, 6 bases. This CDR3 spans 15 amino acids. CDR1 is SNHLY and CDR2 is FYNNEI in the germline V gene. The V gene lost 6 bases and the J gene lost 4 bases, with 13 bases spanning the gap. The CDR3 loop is CASSATGSGANVLTF. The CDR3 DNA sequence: TGTGCCAGCAGCGCTACAGGGTCCGGGGCCAACGTCCTGACTTTC.

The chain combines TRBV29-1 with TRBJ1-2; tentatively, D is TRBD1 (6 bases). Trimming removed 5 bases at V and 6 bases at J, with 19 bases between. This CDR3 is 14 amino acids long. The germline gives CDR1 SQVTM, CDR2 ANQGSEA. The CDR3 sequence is CSVNPPGQVDGYTF. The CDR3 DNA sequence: TGCAGCGTTAACCCTCCGGGACAAGTGGATGGCTACACCTTC.

The CDR3 sequence is CASSQSGGSTDTQYF. In DNA, the CDR3 is TGTGCCAGCAGCCAGAGCGGGGGCAGCACAGATACGCAGTATTTT. The chain recombines TRBV7-6 with TRBJ2-3, with 8 bases aligning to TRBD2. This CDR3 spans 15 amino acids. Germline assignment: CDR1 SGHVS and CDR2 FNYEAQ. Trimming removed 5 bases from V and 0 bases from J; junction bases left unmatched: 4. Using reference TRBV7-6 and TRBJ2-3 for the parts outside the CDR3, the full variable domain is GAGVSQSPRYKVTKRGQDVALRCDPISGHVSLYWYRQALGQGPEFLTYFNYEAQQDKSGLPNDRFSAERPEGSISTLTIQRTEQRDSAMYRCASSQSGGSTDTQYFGPGTRLTVL.

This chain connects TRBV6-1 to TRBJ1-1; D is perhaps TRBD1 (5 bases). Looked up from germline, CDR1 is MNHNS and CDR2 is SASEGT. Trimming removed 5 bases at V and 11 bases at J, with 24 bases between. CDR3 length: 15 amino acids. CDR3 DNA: TGTGCCAGCAGTCCCGAAGCCTGGACACCCCTCGGGGCTTTCTTT. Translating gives CASSPEAWTPLGAFF.

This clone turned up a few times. The CDR3 sequence: CASTLSGWVNTEAFF. In nucleotides, the CDR3 is TGTGCCAGCACCCTGTCAGGGTGGGTGAACACTGAAGCTTTCTTT. The V and J genes are TRBV7-9 and TRBJ1-1, with D perhaps matching TRBD1 (5 bases). This CDR3 is built from 15 residues. The germline CDR1 and CDR2 sequences are SEHNR and FQNEAQ (reference sequence). V was clipped by 7 bases and J by 0 bases, with 15 bases between them.

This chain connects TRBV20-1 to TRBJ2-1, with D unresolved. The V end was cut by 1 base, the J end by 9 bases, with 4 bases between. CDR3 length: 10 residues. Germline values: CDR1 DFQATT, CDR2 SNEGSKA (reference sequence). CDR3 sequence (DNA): TGCAGTGCTAGAGTGGCTGAGCAGTTCTTC. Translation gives CSARVAEQFF.

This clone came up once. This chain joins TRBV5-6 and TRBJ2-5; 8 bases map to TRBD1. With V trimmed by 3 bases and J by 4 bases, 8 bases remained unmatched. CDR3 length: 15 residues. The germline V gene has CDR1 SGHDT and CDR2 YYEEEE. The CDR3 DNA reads TGTGCCAGCAGCTCCCAGGGGGCTTTAGTAGAGACCCAGTACTTC. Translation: CASSSQGALVETQYF.

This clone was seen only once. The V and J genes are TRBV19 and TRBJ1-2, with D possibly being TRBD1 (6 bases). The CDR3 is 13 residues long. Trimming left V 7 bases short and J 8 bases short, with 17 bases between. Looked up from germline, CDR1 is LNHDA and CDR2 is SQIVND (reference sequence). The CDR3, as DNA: TGTGCCAGTACCAACAGGGAAATTAACGGCTACACCTTC. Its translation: CASTNREINGYTF.

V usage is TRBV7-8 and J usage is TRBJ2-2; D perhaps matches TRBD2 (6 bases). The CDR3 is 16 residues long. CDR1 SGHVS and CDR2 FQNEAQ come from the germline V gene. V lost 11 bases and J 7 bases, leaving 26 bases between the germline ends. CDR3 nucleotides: TGTGCCTCCTCACGGTGGGGAGGTACAGGATACGGGGAGCTGTTTTTT. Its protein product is CASSRWGGTGYGELFF.

The CDR3 region has the DNA TGTGCCAGTAGACTGATGAACACTGAAGCTTTCTTT. Translated, it gives CASRLMNTEAFF. V and J are TRBV19 and TRBJ1-1; D unresolved. The length of the CDR3 is 12 residues. CDR1 and CDR2 from the germline V gene are LNHDA and SQIVND (reference sequence). Deletions cut 6 bases from V and 0 bases from J, with 5 bases between.

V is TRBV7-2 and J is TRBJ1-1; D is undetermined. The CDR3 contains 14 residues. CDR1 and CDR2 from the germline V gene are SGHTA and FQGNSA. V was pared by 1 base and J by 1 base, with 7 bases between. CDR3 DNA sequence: TGTGCCAGCAGCTTAGGGGCAGGGAACACTGAAGCTTTCTTT. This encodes CASSLGAGNTEAFF. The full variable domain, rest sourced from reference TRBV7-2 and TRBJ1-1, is GAGVSQSPSNKVTEKGKDVELRCDPISGHTALYWYRQSLGQGLEFLIYFQGNSAPDKSGLPSDRFSAERTGGSVSTLTIQRTQQEDSAVYLCASSLGAGNTEAFFGQGTRLTVV.

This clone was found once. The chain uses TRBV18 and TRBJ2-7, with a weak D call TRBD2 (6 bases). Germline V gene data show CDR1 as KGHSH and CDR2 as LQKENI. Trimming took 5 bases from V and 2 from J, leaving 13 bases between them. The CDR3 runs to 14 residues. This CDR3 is CASSEVRGPYEQYF. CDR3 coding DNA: TGTGCCAGCTCAGAGGTGCGGGGCCCCTACGAGCAGTACTTC.

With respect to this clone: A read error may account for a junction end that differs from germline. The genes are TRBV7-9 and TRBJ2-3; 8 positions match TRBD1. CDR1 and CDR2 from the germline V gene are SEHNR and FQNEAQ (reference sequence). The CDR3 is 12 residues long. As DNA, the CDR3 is TGTTCCAGCAGGCGACAGGGGCATACGCAGTATTTT. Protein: CSSRRQGHTQYF.

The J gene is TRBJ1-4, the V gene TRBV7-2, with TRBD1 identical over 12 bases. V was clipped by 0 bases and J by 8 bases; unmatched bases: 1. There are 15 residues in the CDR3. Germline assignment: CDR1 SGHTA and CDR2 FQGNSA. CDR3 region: CASSLAGTGGEKLFF. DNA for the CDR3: TGTGCCAGCAGCTTAGCAGGGACAGGGGGCGAAAAACTGTTTTTT.

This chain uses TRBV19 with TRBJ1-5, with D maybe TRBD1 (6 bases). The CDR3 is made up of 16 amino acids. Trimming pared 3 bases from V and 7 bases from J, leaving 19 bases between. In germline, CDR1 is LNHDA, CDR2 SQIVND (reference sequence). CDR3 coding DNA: TGTGCCAGTAGTATCGTGACAGGAAGGGGTAACCAGCCCCAGCATTTT. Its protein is CASSIVTGRGNQPQHF.

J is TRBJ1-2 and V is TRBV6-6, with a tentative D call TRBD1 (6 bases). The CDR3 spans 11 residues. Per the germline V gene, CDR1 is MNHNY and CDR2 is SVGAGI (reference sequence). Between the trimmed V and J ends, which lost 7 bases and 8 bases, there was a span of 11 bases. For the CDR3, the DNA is TGTGCCAGCACCAGCCAGGGGGGCTACACCTTC. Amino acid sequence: CASTSQGGYTF.

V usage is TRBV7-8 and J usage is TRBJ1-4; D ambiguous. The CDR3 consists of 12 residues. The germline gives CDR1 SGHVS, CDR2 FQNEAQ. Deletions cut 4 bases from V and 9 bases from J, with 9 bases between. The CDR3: CASSSSHQKLFF. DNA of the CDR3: TGTGCCAGCAGCTCCTCACACCAAAAACTGTTTTTT.

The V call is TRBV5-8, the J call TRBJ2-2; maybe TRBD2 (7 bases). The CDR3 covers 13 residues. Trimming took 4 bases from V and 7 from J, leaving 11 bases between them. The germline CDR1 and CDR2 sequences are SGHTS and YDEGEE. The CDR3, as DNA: TGTGCCAGCAGCGCGGGGGCAGGCGGGGAGCTGTTTTTT. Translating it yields CASSAGAGGELFF.

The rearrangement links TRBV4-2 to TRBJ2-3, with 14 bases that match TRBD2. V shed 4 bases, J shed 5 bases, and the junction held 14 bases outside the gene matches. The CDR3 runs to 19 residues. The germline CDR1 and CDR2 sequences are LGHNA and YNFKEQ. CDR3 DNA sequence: TGTGCCAGCAGCCCTTGGGGGACTAGCGGGGGCCTAGTAGTAGATACGCAGTATTTT. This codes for CASSPWGTSGGLVVDTQYF.

Here the CDR3 reads CASSFSGGETQYF. The CDR3, as DNA: TGTGCCAGCAGTTTTTCGGGGGGAGAGACCCAGTACTTC. The chain recombines TRBV27 with TRBJ2-5, with 7 bases lining up with TRBD2. With V trimmed by 3 bases and J by 4 bases, 2 bases remained unmatched. The CDR3 has 13 residues. Germline CDR1 reads MNHEY; CDR2 reads SMNVEV (reference sequence).